The 23 T cell receptor beta chains below come from one sample, sequenced in a study of T cells in Graves' hyperthyroidism and ophthalmopathy. It was RNA transcripts that yielded the amplified TCR beta CDR3 regions. First-round RT-PCR with HTBI primers amplified the TCR CDR3 region. TCRdb fed the multiplex PCR reads into MiXCR, producing one record per CDR3 protein. The table lists hundreds of thousands of distinct CDR3 sequences, over 35% of them singletons. Sequenced sample: blood. The receptors were sampled from a woman aged 40 to 50 with Graves' hyperthyroidism.

This clonotype came up a few times. The CDR3 sequence: CATRDAGGTRRETQYF. The DNA for the CDR3 is TGTGCCACCAGAGATGCGGGGGGTACCCGCCGAGAGACCCAGTACTTC. The chain uses TRBV19 and TRBJ2-5; 8 bases agree with TRBD2. The V gene's germline CDR1 is LNHDA and CDR2 SQIVND (reference sequence). The junction had 17 bases not matched to a gene; V was cut back by 10 bases and J by 4 bases. CDR3 length equals 16 residues.

In nucleotides, the CDR3 is TGTGCCAGCAGCCCCCGCGGGAGACAGGGGAACACTGAAGCTTTCTTT. Protein product: CASSPRGRQGNTEAFF. This chain links TRBV7-2 with TRBJ1-1; 7 nucleotides match TRBD1. The ends lost 5 bases at V and 1 base at J; junction bases unmatched: 10. CDR1 is SGHTA, CDR2 FQGNSA, per germline. The CDR3 length is 16 residues.

The sample holds many counts of this clonotype. The V gene is TRBV3-1, the J gene TRBJ1-1, with D hard to call. Germline V gives CDR1 LGHDT, CDR2 YNNKEL (reference sequence). This CDR3 has 13 residues. With 1 base removed from V and 5 bases from J, the gap between germline ends came to 8 bases. CDR3: CASSQVGETEAFF. CDR3 bases: TGTGCCAGCAGCCAAGTCGGGGAAACTGAAGCTTTCTTT.

V gene TRBV6-5 combines with J gene TRBJ1-3; D is undetermined. The V gene's germline CDR1 is MNHEY and CDR2 SVGAGI. V lost 7 bases and J lost 2, with 12 bases in between. The length of the CDR3 is 14 residues. The CDR3 is CASTVGLPGNTIYF. The CDR3 DNA follows: TGTGCCAGCACAGTTGGCTTGCCTGGAAACACCATATATTTT.

A note on this clonotype: One end of the junction is discordant with germline, which a read error may explain. V and J are TRBV7-6 and TRBJ1-3; D gene unclear. Germline V lookup: CDR1 SGHVS, CDR2 FNYEAQ. This CDR3 region has 16 residues. CDR3: CASSLESGNSGNAIYF. The DNA for the CDR3 is TGTGCCAGCAGCTTAGAGAGCGGGAACTCTGGAAACGCCATATATTTT.

The chain combines TRBV29-1 with TRBJ1-1, with D tentatively TRBD1 (5 bases). The CDR3 loop spans 13 amino acids. Germline CDR1 SQVTM, CDR2 ANQGSEA. Trimming left V 8 bases short and J 1 base short, with 14 bases between. CDR3 loop: CSLATVQNTEAFF. The CDR3 coding sequence is TGCAGCCTCGCGACAGTACAGAACACTGAAGCTTTCTTT.

The sample holds one count of this clonotype. This chain uses TRBV7-9 with TRBJ2-3; tentative D call: TRBD2 (5 bases). CDR3 length equals 12 residues. V dropped 6 bases and J dropped 10 bases, with 14 bases sitting between them. The germline V gene has CDR1 SEHNR and CDR2 FQNEAQ (reference sequence). The CDR3 nucleotides read TGTGCCAGCAGTTCGACCGGGAAGGCGCAGTATTTT. Residues: CASSSTGKAQYF.

This clonotype was recorded at least ten times. Mismatch with germline at one junction end may stem from a read error. This rearrangement joins TRBV2 to TRBJ1-5; D remains unclear. The CDR3 sequence is 13 residues long. CDR1 and CDR2 (germline): SNHLY, FYNNEI. This CDR3 is CASSEYSNQPQHF. The CDR3 DNA follows: TGCGCCAGCAGTGAGTATAGCAATCAGCCCCAGCATTTT.

The chain links TRBV29-1 to TRBJ1-4; TRBD1 agrees at 10 bases. J gave up 8 bases and V 6 bases, and 3 bases lay outside the gene matches. From germline, CDR1 is SQVTM and CDR2 ANQGSEA. The CDR3 runs to 12 residues. The CDR3 protein is CSVLTGGEKLFF. CDR3 coding DNA: TGCAGCGTCTTGACAGGGGGCGAAAAACTGTTTTTT.

This clonotype occurred many times. The V gene is TRBV10-3, the J gene TRBJ2-2; D is perhaps TRBD1 (6 bases). The CDR3 contains 16 residues. V lost 7 bases and J 0 bases, leaving 15 bases between the germline ends. Germline loops: CDR1 ENHRY, CDR2 SYGVKD. CDR3 loop: CAIMGANNANTGELFF. The CDR3 coding sequence is TGTGCCATCATGGGGGCCAACAACGCGAACACCGGGGAGCTGTTTTTT.

This clonotype appeared many times. The chain has TRBV10-3 and TRBJ1-1; no reliable D call. Germline lookup yields CDR1 ENHRY and CDR2 SYGVKD. V lost 0 bases and J lost 5, with 10 bases in between. The length of the CDR3 is 14 residues. In DNA form, the CDR3 reads TGTGCCATCAGTGAGTCGAGTCCTCGGACTGAAGCTTTCTTT. Protein sequence: CAISESSPRTEAFF.

This clonotype was counted at least ten times. This sequence joins TRBV7-9 and TRBJ2-5, with D possibly called TRBD1 or TRBD2 (5 bases each). V lost 3 bases to trimming and J lost 2 bases, with 10 bases between them. Germline V gives CDR1 SEHNR, CDR2 FQNEAQ (reference sequence). This CDR3 has 14 amino acids. The CDR3 DNA sequence: TGTGCCAGCAGCTTCTGGGACGTTCAAGAGACCCAGTACTTC. This translates into CASSFWDVQETQYF.

This sequence joins TRBV12-3 or TRBV12-4 and TRBJ1-1; TRBD1 is a possible D gene (5 bases). The CDR3 sequence is 16 residues long. The germline V and J ends were trimmed by 4 bases and 0 bases, with 15 bases remaining between them. CDR3 loop: CASSYSGSGMNTEAFF. The CDR3 DNA is TGTGCCAGCAGTTACAGTGGATCAGGGATGAACACTGAAGCTTTCTTT.

This clonotype was recorded many times. This chain joins TRBV5-1 and TRBJ2-6; D is unclear. The V gene's germline CDR1 is SGHRS and CDR2 YFSETQ. This CDR3 contains 14 residues. Trimming stripped 3 bases from V and 2 bases from J, with 6 bases between. The CDR3 here is CASSSAAGANVLTF. CDR3 sequence (DNA): TGCGCCAGCAGCTCCGCGGCTGGGGCCAACGTCCTGACTTTC.

This clonotype has just a few counts. This rearrangement joins TRBV18 to TRBJ1-2; possible D gene TRBD1, 5 bases. The CDR3 loop spans 13 amino acids. Trimming left V 6 bases short and J 5 bases short, with 13 bases between. Germline V lookup: CDR1 KGHSH, CDR2 LQKENI. The CDR3 protein is CASSPDSKYGYTF. The CDR3 DNA sequence: TGTGCCAGCTCGCCAGACAGTAAATATGGCTACACCTTC.

This sequence joins TRBV7-9 and TRBJ2-7; D unresolved. V dropped 4 bases and J dropped 0 bases, with 13 bases sitting between them. CDR1 is SEHNR, CDR2 FQNEAQ, per germline (reference sequence). The CDR3 is made up of 15 amino acids. CDR3 amino acids: CASSWGPRSSYEQYF. CDR3 sequence (DNA): TGTGCCAGCAGCTGGGGTCCAAGGAGCTCCTACGAGCAGTACTTC.

This chain connects TRBV4-2 to TRBJ1-1; TRBD1 is a possible D gene (5 bases). Germline-derived CDR1 and CDR2 are LGHNA and YNFKEQ. The CDR3 loop spans 16 amino acids. Trimming removed 0 bases at V and 7 bases at J, with 18 bases between. The DNA of the CDR3 is TGTGCCAGCAGCCAAGATTGGTCGGGACCCGAGTTTGAAGCTTTCTTT. Amino acid sequence: CASSQDWSGPEFEAFF.

In the case of this clonotype: A much larger clone lies one base from this, so it may be a read error. The chain joins TRBV13 to TRBJ1-2, with TRBD1 as a possible D gene (6 bases). This CDR3 spans 15 amino acids. The germline CDR1 and CDR2 sequences are PRHDT and FYEKMQ (reference sequence). The CDR3 DNA follows: TGTGCCAGCAGTCTTCCGACAGGAGCCATCTATGGCTGCACCTTC. It yields the protein CASSLPTGAIYGCTF.

In this sample, this clonotype turned up a few times. This rearrangement joins TRBV7-8 to TRBJ1-4; D is unclear. Per germline, CDR1 SGHVS and CDR2 FQNEAQ. The V end lost 1 base, the J end lost 3 bases, and 12 bases lay between the germline ends. CDR3 length: 16 amino acids. The CDR3 sequence is CASSLGARTANEKLFF. The CDR3, as DNA: TGTGCCAGCAGCTTAGGGGCACGAACGGCTAATGAAAAACTGTTTTTT.

This clonotype has just a few counts. This rearrangement joins TRBV20-1 to TRBJ1-4; possible D gene TRBD1, 5 bases. The germline CDR1 and CDR2 sequences are DFQATT and SNEGSKA (reference sequence). With 3 bases removed from V and 8 bases from J, the gap between germline ends came to 19 bases. The CDR3 covers 15 residues. The CDR3 spells CSARGLAPWGEKLFF. CDR3 DNA: TGCAGTGCTAGGGGCTTGGCCCCCTGGGGGGAAAAACTGTTTTTT.

V gene TRBV7-9 combines with J gene TRBJ2-1, with D perhaps matching TRBD1 (5 bases). Germline V lookup: CDR1 SEHNR, CDR2 FQNEAQ (reference sequence). V shed 1 base and J shed 6 bases, with 13 bases lying between them. The CDR3 has 15 residues. As DNA, the CDR3 is TGTGCCAGCAGCTTAGAGGGCGCAGGGCCCAATGAGCAGTTCTTC. Translating gives CASSLEGAGPNEQFF.

As regards this clonotype: This could be a read error, since a much larger clone is one nucleotide away. The chain carries TRBV7-3 and TRBJ1-5; possible D gene TRBD1, 6 bases. The germline V gene encodes CDR1 SGHTA and CDR2 FQGTGA. There are 17 residues in the CDR3. The CDR3 region has the DNA TGTGCCAGCAGCTCGACGCCCTGGACAGAGAGCAATCAGCCCCGGCATTTT. Protein sequence: CASSSTPWTESNQPRHF. Looking up the rest from reference TRBV7-3 and TRBJ1-5 gives the full variable domain: GAGVSQTPSNKVTEKGKYVELRCDPISGHTALYWYRQSLGQGPEFLIYFQGTGAADDSGLPNDRFFAVRPEGSVSTLKIQRTERGDSAVYLCASSSTPWTESNQPRHFGDGTRLSIL.

The chain joins TRBV20-1 to TRBJ2-5; 8 bases map to TRBD1. The CDR3 has 12 amino acids. Germline V CDR1 and CDR2: DFQATT, SNEGSKA (reference sequence). The CDR3 region is CTASGGPKTQYF. CDR3 sequence (DNA): TGCACCGCTTCAGGGGGCCCCAAGACCCAGTACTTC.